What follows are 32 T cell receptor beta chains derived from one specimen sequenced in a study of CD8 T cells in ankylosing spondylitis. Study observations and caveats: What appeared characteristic of ankylosing spondylitis blood was a TCR beta motif of several highly homologous variants.

Their cognate antigens are unknown. MiXCR, run by TCRdb on the 5' RACE reads, gives a single entry per CDR3 protein. The sample holds some 140,000 distinct CDR3 sequences; more than 15% are singletons and the top ten take 30% to 35%. The material sequenced was blood, either unsorted or a sorted T cell fraction (not recorded which). The receptor set was obtained from a male donor with ankylosing spondylitis.

This clonotype occurred a few times. The chain couples TRBV4-1 to TRBJ1-4; the D is unclear. The V and J ends lost 0 bases and 8 bases respectively, with 16 bases between them. The CDR3 extends over 16 amino acids. Germline assignment: CDR1 MGHRA and CDR2 YSYEKL. As DNA, the CDR3 is TGCGCCAGCAGCCAAGATGTAACTACCGTCGGGGAAAAACTGTTTTTT. This translates into CASSQDVTTVGEKLFF.

This clonotype has a handful of counts. V usage is TRBV4-1 and J usage is TRBJ2-5; 14 nucleotides line up with TRBD2. This CDR3 region has 16 residues. After removal of 5 bases from V and 5 bases from J, the junction contained 7 bases not matched to a gene. Germline V gene lookup returns CDR1 MGHRA and CDR2 YSYEKL. The CDR3 DNA reads TGCGCCAGCAGCTACCGACTAGCGGGAGGGCCGGAGACCCAGTACTTC. It is translated as CASSYRLAGGPETQYF.

This clonotype was observed a handful of times. The chain recombines TRBV27 with TRBJ2-7; 7 nucleotides match TRBD2. Trimming cost V 4 bases and J 3 bases; bases outside gene matches: 6. The CDR3 has 14 residues. Looked up from germline, CDR1 is MNHEY and CDR2 is SMNVEV (reference sequence). The CDR3, as DNA: TGTGCCAGCAGTTCTAGCGGCCGGTTCTACGAGCAGTACTTC. Its protein product is CASSSSGRFYEQYF.

The chain employs TRBV27 and TRBJ2-5, with D maybe TRBD1 (6 bases). Trimming took 3 bases from V and 2 from J, leaving 13 bases between them. The CDR3 is 15 amino acids. CDR1 is MNHEY, CDR2 SMNVEV, per germline (reference sequence). This chain's CDR3 is CASSFLGDTQETQYF. CDR3 in DNA: TGTGCCAGCAGTTTTTTGGGGGACACGCAAGAGACCCAGTACTTC.

The J gene is TRBJ1-2, the V gene TRBV12-3 or TRBV12-4, with 9 bases lining up with TRBD1. This CDR3 spans 13 amino acids. Unmatched junction bases numbered 6, after V lost 6 bases and J lost 7 bases. CDR3 nucleotide sequence: TGTGCCAGCAGCGAACAGGGGGCGCGTGGCTACACCTTC. Encoded protein: CASSEQGARGYTF.

The sample holds a few counts of this clonotype. V is TRBV4-2 and J is TRBJ2-2, with TRBD2 matching 14 bases. CDR1 LGHNA and CDR2 YNFKEQ come from the germline V gene. Trimming took 2 bases from V and 7 from J; bases not matched to a gene: 3. The CDR3 has 16 amino acids. CDR3 sequence: CASSQQTSGRGGELFF. The CDR3 DNA follows: TGTGCCAGCAGCCAACAGACTAGCGGGAGGGGCGGGGAGCTGTTTTTT.

The rearrangement links TRBV7-9 to TRBJ1-1; no clear D gene. The CDR3 has 13 residues. Germline V CDR1 and CDR2: SEHNR, FQNEAQ (reference sequence). The ends were cut back, 1 base at V and 11 bases at J, with 14 bases in the middle. CDR3 nucleotide sequence: TGTGCCAGCAGCTTAGGTCTAGAGGCTTTGGCTTTCTTT. Translating gives CASSLGLEALAFF.

The chain couples TRBV20-1 to TRBJ2-7; 8 bases line up with TRBD2. This CDR3 region has 13 residues. V was clipped by 0 bases and J by 13 bases; unmatched bases: 11. Germline CDR1 reads DFQATT; CDR2 reads SNEGSKA (reference sequence). For the CDR3, the DNA is TGCAGTGCTAGAGATGTCACTAGCGGCAGCCGCTACTTC. This codes for CSARDVTSGSRYF.

V usage is TRBV27 and J usage is TRBJ2-3; TRBD2 might be the D (6 bases). CDR3 length: 15 amino acids. Germline CDR1 MNHEY, CDR2 SMNVEV (reference sequence). The ends were cut back, 5 bases at V and 6 bases at J, with 18 bases in the middle. The DNA of the CDR3 is TGTGCCAGCAGTGCCTTCGGGAGTGGGTCGGATACGCAGTATTTT. This translates into CASSAFGSGSDTQYF.

The chain carries TRBV28 and TRBJ2-7; TRBD1 matches at 9 bases. Germline trimming cut 4 bases from V and 5 bases from J; bases unmatched to any gene: 6. Germline assignment: CDR1 MDHEN and CDR2 SYDVKM. The CDR3 spans 14 residues. CDR3 loop: CASSSGTGSHEQYF. CDR3 nucleotides: TGTGCCAGCAGTTCCGGGACAGGGTCCCACGAGCAGTACTTC.

This clonotype was counted only a few times. This sequence joins TRBV7-9 and TRBJ1-4, with TRBD1 as a possible D gene (6 bases). Germline-derived CDR1 and CDR2 are SEHNR and FQNEAQ (reference sequence). The CDR3 contains 15 residues. The V end lost 1 base, the J end lost 6 bases, and 12 bases lay between the germline ends. The CDR3 is CASSLVAGDYEKLFF. The CDR3 region has the DNA TGTGCCAGCAGCTTAGTGGCAGGGGATTATGAAAAACTGTTTTTT.

This rearrangement joins TRBV4-1 to TRBJ1-1; no definite D call. V shed 0 bases and J shed 0 bases, with 17 bases lying between them. The CDR3 totals 18 residues. The germline V gene has CDR1 MGHRA and CDR2 YSYEKL. The CDR3 region is CASSQDEDGAVMNTEAFF. CDR3 coding DNA: TGCGCCAGCAGCCAAGATGAGGACGGCGCTGTGATGAACACTGAAGCTTTCTTT.

This clonotype was seen a handful of times. The chain recombines TRBV24-1 with TRBJ1-5; 7 bases are a match to TRBD1. Trimming took 4 bases from V and 2 from J; bases not matched to a gene: 7. The CDR3 contains 16 residues. Germline loops: CDR1 KGHDR, CDR2 SFDVKD. The CDR3 DNA reads as TGTGCCACCAGTGACGCTGACAGGGTTGGCAATCAGCCCCAGCATTTT. Amino acid sequence: CATSDADRVGNQPQHF.

This clonotype was seen a handful of times. The chain carries TRBV9 and TRBJ2-5; D call uncertain. Trimming stripped 2 bases from V and 1 base from J, with 9 bases between. The CDR3 runs 14 residues. Germline CDR1 SGDLS, CDR2 YYNGEE. As DNA, the CDR3 is TGTGCCAGCAGCGTTCCCGACGGCCAAGAGACCCAGTACTTC. Translating it yields CASSVPDGQETQYF. Drawing the rest from reference TRBV9 and TRBJ2-5, the complete variable domain is DSGVTQTPKHLITATGQRVTLRCSPRSGDLSVYWYQQSLDQGLQFLIQYYNGEERAKGNILERFSAQQFPDLHSELNLSSLELGDSALYFCASSVPDGQETQYFGPGTRLLVL.

This clonotype was observed a handful of times. This chain joins TRBV9 and TRBJ2-1; D is unclear. V gave up 2 bases and J gave up 8 bases, with 17 bases separating them. The CDR3 extends over 15 amino acids. CDR1 and CDR2 (germline): SGDLS, YYNGEE. CDR3 sequence reads: CASSVQSTTPDEQFF. CDR3 nucleotides: TGTGCCAGCAGCGTTCAGAGTACGACTCCGGATGAGCAGTTCTTC.

The chain links TRBV28 to TRBJ1-6, with a possible D match to TRBD1 (5 bases). Trimming took 3 bases from V and 8 from J, leaving 8 bases between them. The CDR3 length is 13 residues. Germline CDR1 reads MDHEN; CDR2 reads SYDVKM. The DNA for the CDR3 is TGTGCCAGCAGTTTTACGGGGGATTCACCCCTCCACTTT. It specifies CASSFTGDSPLHF. The whole variable domain, filled in from reference TRBV28 and TRBJ1-6, reads DVKVTQSSRYLVKRTGEKVFLECVQDMDHENMFWYRQDPGLGLRLIYFSYDVKMKEKGDIPEGYSVSREKKERFSLILESASTNQTSMYLCASSFTGDSPLHFGNGTRLTVT.

This chain uses TRBV25-1 with TRBJ2-3, with TRBD2 identical over 10 bases. Trimming took 8 bases from V and 4 from J; bases not matched to a gene: 12. CDR1 and CDR2 (germline): MGHDK, SYGVNS. This CDR3 region has 16 residues. The CDR3 nucleotides read TGTGCCAGCGGTAGGGCTAGCGGGAGACTCGCAGATACGCAGTATTTT. The encoded protein is CASGRASGRLADTQYF. Variable domain in full (rest from reference TRBV25-1 and TRBJ2-3): EADIYQTPRYLVIGTGKKITLECSQTMGHDKMYWYQQDPGMELHLIHYSYGVNSTEKGDLSSESTVSRIRTEHFPLTLESARPSHTSQYLCASGRASGRLADTQYFGPGTRLTVL.

This clonotype has more than one count but fewer than ten. V gene TRBV29-1 combines with J gene TRBJ1-2, with 9 bases aligning to TRBD1. CDR1 SQVTM and CDR2 ANQGSEA come from the germline V gene. The CDR3 has 16 residues. The V gene end was trimmed by 0 bases and the J gene end by 5 bases; junction bases not matched to a gene: 10. The CDR3 spells CSVEDVGTGRLYGYTF. The DNA for the CDR3 is TGCAGCGTTGAAGATGTTGGGACAGGGAGGTTGTATGGCTACACCTTC.

The table lists this clonotype with a few counts. The chain has TRBV12-3 or TRBV12-4 and TRBJ2-1; TRBD2 aligns across 8 bases. The trim removed 2 bases at V and 1 base at J, leaving 1 base unmatched. This CDR3 is built from 15 residues. The CDR3 DNA is TGTGCCAGCAGTTTACGGGAGGGATCCTACAATGAGCAGTTCTTC. Protein product: CASSLREGSYNEQFF.

In this sample, this clonotype turned up many times. A read error may account for a junction end that differs from germline. The chain links TRBV13 to TRBJ2-4, with D uncertain. Germline lookup yields CDR1 PRHDT and CDR2 FYEKMQ (reference sequence). This CDR3 spans 14 amino acids. The CDR3 nucleotides are TGTGCCAGCAGATTAGGGATAGCCAAAAACATTCAGTACTTC. Amino acids: CASRLGIAKNIQYF.

The sample holds a few counts of this clonotype. The genes are TRBV4-1 and TRBJ1-6; D might be TRBD1 (5 bases). CDR3 length: 17 residues. In germline, CDR1 is MGHRA, CDR2 YSYEKL. Trimming stripped 0 bases from V and 8 bases from J, with 17 bases between. This chain's CDR3 is CASSQDRDRKFHSPLHF. For the CDR3, the DNA is TGCGCCAGCAGCCAAGACCGTGACAGAAAATTCCATTCACCCCTCCACTTT.

The chain combines TRBV27 with TRBJ1-1, with D unresolved. The germline V gene encodes CDR1 MNHEY and CDR2 SMNVEV (reference sequence). Trimming cost V 1 base and J 6 bases, with 9 bases left between them. This CDR3 is built from 13 residues. CDR3 protein: CASSLYRVAEAFF. For the CDR3, the DNA is TGTGCCAGCAGTTTATATAGGGTCGCTGAAGCTTTCTTT.

The chain joins TRBV12-3 or TRBV12-4 to TRBJ2-2; 12 positions agree with TRBD2. The CDR3 sequence is 18 residues long. After removal of 5 bases from V and 3 bases from J, the junction contained 10 bases not matched to a gene. DNA of the CDR3: TGTGCCAGCAGTCCCGAAAGGACTAGCGGGGCCTACACCGGGGAGCTGTTTTTT. Protein sequence: CASSPERTSGAYTGELFF.

This clonotype was observed many times. V is TRBV29-1 and J is TRBJ2-1; D unresolved. Germline V CDR1 and CDR2: SQVTM, ANQGSEA. V was trimmed by 0 bases and J by 4 bases, leaving 10 bases between them. The CDR3 is 14 amino acids. CDR3 region: CSVEDVRTYNEQFF. CDR3 coding DNA: TGCAGCGTTGAAGATGTCAGGACGTACAATGAGCAGTTCTTC.

This clonotype was counted a few times. The V gene is TRBV28, the J gene TRBJ2-7, with D perhaps being TRBD1 or TRBD2 (6 bases each). This CDR3 is 13 amino acids long. The V gene's germline CDR1 is MDHEN and CDR2 SYDVKM. V gave up 4 bases and J gave up 4 bases, with 11 bases separating them. CDR3 protein: CASSWRGTYEQYF. In nucleotides, the CDR3 is TGTGCCAGCAGTTGGAGGGGGACGTACGAGCAGTACTTC.

The V call is TRBV23-1, the J call TRBJ2-1; 12 positions agree with TRBD2. TRBV23-1 is annotated as an ORF whose role is uncertain. CDR3 size: 22 residues. V lost 6 bases and J lost 6; bases outside the gene matches: 27. CDR3 sequence (DNA): TGCGCCAGCAGCAGTCGACGCCCCAGACTAGCGGGAGCCGAAGGTTTCGGCAATGAGCAGTTCTTC. Translating gives CASSSRRPRLAGAEGFGNEQFF.

This clonotype was observed a few times. The chain uses TRBV12-3 or TRBV12-4 and TRBJ1-5; TRBD1 might be the D (5 bases). Trimming took 4 bases from V and 2 from J, leaving 21 bases between them. CDR3 size: 18 residues. The CDR3 DNA sequence: TGTGCCAGCAGTTCCCGGGACCGTGGGATTAGTGGCAATCAGCCCCAGCATTTT. Its translation is CASSSRDRGISGNQPQHF.

This clonotype has a handful of counts. This rearrangement joins TRBV9 to TRBJ2-7, with a tentative D call TRBD1 (7 bases). Germline V gene lookup returns CDR1 SGDLS and CDR2 YYNGEE. Trimming shortened V by 4 bases and J by 5 bases, and 31 bases separated the two germline ends. The CDR3 covers 19 residues. Here the CDR3 DNA reads TGTGCCAGCAGCCCCCGTAGTCTTGGGAGCGGGCAGGGGGGTAACGAGCAGTACTTC. Translated: CASSPRSLGSGQGGNEQYF. The full variable domain, its missing parts supplied by reference TRBV9 and TRBJ2-7, is DSGVTQTPKHLITATGQRVTLRCSPRSGDLSVYWYQQSLDQGLQFLIQYYNGEERAKGNILERFSAQQFPDLHSELNLSSLELGDSALYFCASSPRSLGSGQGGNEQYFGPGTRLTVT.

The chain couples TRBV28 to TRBJ2-1, with D maybe TRBD2 (6 bases). V dropped 3 bases and J dropped 8 bases, with 17 bases sitting between them. The CDR3 is 15 amino acids. Germline CDR1 MDHEN, CDR2 SYDVKM. This CDR3 reads CASSFRDSARDEQFF. The CDR3 DNA follows: TGTGCCAGCAGTTTTAGGGACTCAGCTAGGGATGAGCAGTTCTTC.

This clonotype has only a few counts. This chain uses TRBV20-1 with TRBJ2-4; 12 bases map to TRBD2. Germline assignment: CDR1 DFQATT and CDR2 SNEGSKA (reference sequence). CDR3 length: 21 residues. The V gene end was trimmed by 6 bases and the J gene end by 1 base; junction bases not matched to a gene: 22. CDR3 amino acids: CSAPNSSTSGSRTFAKNIQYF. DNA of the CDR3: TGCAGTGCCCCGAATTCCTCGACTAGCGGGAGTCGAACCTTCGCCAAAAACATTCAGTACTTC.

The J gene is TRBJ1-1, the V gene TRBV6-5; D not certain. Germline assignment: CDR1 MNHEY and CDR2 SVGAGI. Trimming stripped 5 bases from V and 3 bases from J, with 13 bases between. The CDR3 is made up of 14 amino acids. The CDR3 DNA reads TGTGCCAGCAGTACTCCGGGATCGCACACTGAAGCTTTCTTT. Translating gives CASSTPGSHTEAFF.

This clonotype was recorded at least ten times. The rearrangement links TRBV6-4 to TRBJ2-3, with TRBD2 identical over 12 bases. The CDR3 consists of 15 residues. From germline, CDR1 is MRHNA and CDR2 SNTAGT. V gave up 6 bases and J gave up 6 bases; unmatched junction bases: 7. The CDR3 nucleotides read TGTGCCAGCAGCCGGACTAGCGGGAATGTTGATACGCAGTATTTT. Translated, it gives CASSRTSGNVDTQYF.